A selection of T cell receptor beta chains follows, all from one sample in a study of blood T cell repertoires in COVID-19. Assay: immunoSEQ multiplex PCR; the TCRdb copy retains only in-frame clones and omits some. The sample holds around 250,000 clones; 86% are singletons and the top ten take around 3%. Sequenced input: peripheral blood. The receptors come from a woman in her twenties or thirties with active or convalescent COVID-19. The CDR3 runs from the conserved cysteine through the conserved F or W. The D gene is left open where the match is weak. Not every row has a clone size; where given, it reads once, few, many or a size class.

v_call,d_call,clone_size,j_call,cdr3_aa,cdr3_nt
TRBV7-3,TRBD1,-,TRBJ2-1,CASSRGTGRDNEQFF,TGTGCCAGCAGCCGCGGGACAGGGAGGGACAATGAGCAGTTCTTC
TRBV30,-,-,TRBJ1-2,CAWSLRGNYGYTF,TGTGCCTGGAGTCTTAGAGGAAACTATGGCTACACCTTC
TRBV2,-,-,TRBJ2-1,CARGRFNNEQFF,TGTGCCAGGGGGAGGTTCAACAATGAGCAGTTCTTC
TRBV18,TRBD1,-,TRBJ1-3,CASSHTGTGRENTIYF,TGTGCCAGCTCCCACACCGGGACAGGGCGGGAAAACACCATATATTTT
TRBV15,-,-,TRBJ1-6,CATSRDGEVSPLHF,TGTGCCACCAGCAGAGATGGAGAGGTTTCACCCCTCCACTTT
TRBV7-2,TRBD2,-,TRBJ2-1,CASSLEGGGAYNEQFF,TGTGCCAGCAGCTTAGAGGGCGGGGGGGCCTACAATGAGCAGTTCTTC
TRBV11-2,-,-,TRBJ1-3,CASSRGQPRSGNTIYF,TGTGCCAGCAGCCGCGGACAGCCAAGGTCTGGAAACACCATATATTTT
TRBV30,TRBD1,few,TRBJ1-6,CAWSTGSNSPLHF,TGTGCCTGGTCGACAGGGTCAAATTCACCCCTCCACTTT
TRBV28,-,-,TRBJ2-3,CASSLQVLDTQYF,TGTGCCAGCAGTCTACAGGTATTAGATACGCAGTATTTT
TRBV9,TRBD1,-,TRBJ1-6,CASSEGQGYNSPLHF,TGTGCCAGCAGCGAGGGACAGGGCTATAATTCACCCCTCCACTTT
TRBV2,TRBD2,-,TRBJ2-5,CASSPIAGGPETQYF,TGTGCCAGCAGTCCGATAGCGGGGGGGCCGGAGACCCAGTACTTC
TRBV7-2,-,-,TRBJ1-2,CASSLESTRERGYTF,TGTGCCAGCAGCTTAGAATCAACCCGGGAACGGGGCTACACCTTC
TRBV7-2,TRBD1,once,TRBJ1-1,CALTGANLNTEAFF,TGTGCCCTGACAGGGGCTAACCTGAACACTGAAGCTTTCTTT
TRBV9,TRBD1,-,TRBJ1-5,CASSVGQGAFQPQHF,TGTGCCAGCAGCGTCGGACAGGGTGCTTTTCAGCCCCAGCATTTT
TRBV24-1,-,-,TRBJ2-7,CATRAGDGAYEQYF,TGTGCCACCAGAGCAGGGGACGGAGCCTACGAGCAGTACTTC
TRBV6-5,TRBD1,-,TRBJ1-4,CASSLRDRVNEKLFF,TGTGCCAGCAGTCTCCGGGACAGAGTTAATGAAAAACTGTTTTTT
TRBV4-1,TRBD2,-,TRBJ2-5,CASSQLGLAGRETQYF,TGCGCCAGCAGCCAACTCGGACTAGCGGGGAGAGAGACCCAGTACTTC